This is a list of T cell receptor beta chains from one sample in a study of early T cells in non-severe SARS-CoV-2 infection. TCRdb re-analysed the 5' RACE reads in MiXCR, keeping a single row per CDR3 protein. The sample comprises just under 65,000 distinct CDR3 sequences, around 5.7% of which are singletons, and about 3.4% rests with the top ten. The specimen comprised whole blood, sampled at baseline. The receptors shown here come from an adult who was a healthcare worker with PCR-confirmed SARS-CoV-2 infection or an uninfected control (not recorded which). Both conserved end residues are part of each CDR3. D genes are given only for firm matches. Expanded clones get a size class; other rows say once, few or many, or leave the size out.

j_gene: TRBJ2-5
abundance: many
v_gene: TRBV20-1
d_gene: .
CDR3aa: CSAKGREGAETQYF
CDR3nt: TGCAGTGCTAAAGGTCGTGAGGGTGCAGAGACCCAGTACTTC

j_gene: TRBJ1-5
abundance: many
v_gene: TRBV7-8
d_gene: .
CDR3aa: CASSLALRGDQPQHF
CDR3nt: TGTGCCAGCAGCTTAGCGTTAAGGGGCGATCAGCCCCAGCATTTT

j_gene: TRBJ1-5
abundance: many
v_gene: TRBV30
d_gene: .
CDR3aa: CAWSAGSFNQPQHF
CDR3nt: TGTGCCTGGAGCGCGGGGTCCTTCAATCAGCCCCAGCATTTT

j_gene: TRBJ2-7
abundance: .
v_gene: TRBV2
d_gene: TRBD1
CDR3aa: CASDRGDRVYEQYF
CDR3nt: TGTGCCAGCGACCGAGGGGACAGGGTCTACGAGCAGTACTTC

j_gene: TRBJ1-2
abundance: few
v_gene: TRBV24-1
d_gene: .
CDR3aa: CATSEEEHGLYGYTF
CDR3nt: TGTGCCACCAGTGAAGAGGAACACGGTCTCTATGGCTACACCTTC

j_gene: TRBJ2-1
abundance: .
v_gene: TRBV28
d_gene: .
CDR3aa: CASKPGTQEDEQFF
CDR3nt: TGTGCCAGCAAGCCCGGGACCCAGGAAGATGAGCAGTTCTTC

j_gene: TRBJ2-7
abundance: many
v_gene: TRBV5-1
d_gene: .
CDR3aa: CASSAPGAYEQYF
CDR3nt: TGCGCCAGCAGCGCGCCGGGGGCCTACGAGCAGTACTTC

j_gene: TRBJ1-5
abundance: few
v_gene: TRBV4-1
d_gene: .
CDR3aa: CASSQGVGQRQPQHF
CDR3nt: TGCGCCAGCAGCCAAGGAGTGGGGCAGCGGCAGCCCCAGCATTTT

j_gene: TRBJ1-2
abundance: .
v_gene: TRBV20-1
d_gene: .
CDR3aa: CSGNDGYGYTF
CDR3nt: TGCAGTGGTAATGACGGCTATGGCTACACCTTC

j_gene: TRBJ2-7
abundance: many
v_gene: TRBV5-1
d_gene: TRBD2
CDR3aa: CASSQGLAGDEQYF
CDR3nt: TGCGCCAGCAGCCAGGGACTAGCGGGAGACGAGCAGTACTTC

j_gene: TRBJ1-1
abundance: many
v_gene: TRBV18
d_gene: .
CDR3aa: CASSLDMNTEAFF
CDR3nt: TGTGCCAGCTCACTTGACATGAACACTGAAGCTTTCTTT

j_gene: TRBJ2-5
abundance: many
v_gene: TRBV5-1
d_gene: .
CDR3aa: CASSLGVETQYF
CDR3nt: TGCGCCAGCAGCTTGGGTGTAGAGACCCAGTACTTC

j_gene: TRBJ2-3
abundance: many
v_gene: TRBV5-1
d_gene: TRBD2
CDR3aa: CASSPLAGGPGDTQYF
CDR3nt: TGCGCCAGCAGCCCACTAGCGGGAGGGCCAGGAGATACGCAGTATTTT

j_gene: TRBJ1-6
abundance: few
v_gene: TRBV20-1
d_gene: .
CDR3aa: CSARDELRDYNSPLHF
CDR3nt: TGCAGTGCTAGAGATGAACTCAGGGACTATAATTCACCCCTCCACTTT

j_gene: TRBJ2-1
abundance: many
v_gene: TRBV11-3
d_gene: .
CDR3aa: CASSLAEVPHNEQFF
CDR3nt: TGTGCCAGCAGCTTAGCGGAGGTCCCCCACAATGAGCAGTTCTTC

j_gene: TRBJ1-4
abundance: many
v_gene: TRBV29-1
d_gene: TRBD1
CDR3aa: CSVEETGRLGEKLFF
CDR3nt: TGCAGCGTTGAAGAGACAGGGCGATTAGGTGAAAAACTGTTTTTT

j_gene: TRBJ2-2
abundance: .
v_gene: TRBV11-2
d_gene: .
CDR3aa: CASSLARGMNTGELFF
CDR3nt: TGTGCCAGCAGCTTAGCCCGGGGCATGAACACCGGGGAGCTGTTTTTT

j_gene: TRBJ2-2
abundance: few
v_gene: TRBV12-3/TRBV12-4
d_gene: .
CDR3aa: CASSLMAGTDNTGELFF
CDR3nt: TGTGCCAGCAGTTTAATGGCGGGCACGGATAACACCGGGGAGCTGTTTTTT

j_gene: TRBJ2-7
abundance: many
v_gene: TRBV29-1
d_gene: TRBD1
CDR3aa: CSVRQGPLEQYF
CDR3nt: TGCAGCGTTCGACAGGGGCCCCTCGAGCAGTACTTC

j_gene: TRBJ2-7
abundance: many
v_gene: TRBV13
d_gene: .
CDR3aa: CASTIQGGKQYF
CDR3nt: TGTGCCAGCACCATCCAAGGGGGGAAGCAGTACTTC

j_gene: TRBJ1-2
abundance: few
v_gene: TRBV3-1
d_gene: TRBD1
CDR3aa: CASSHAEDRVKGYTF
CDR3nt: TGTGCCAGCAGCCACGCCGAAGACAGGGTTAAAGGCTACACCTTC

j_gene: TRBJ2-5
abundance: few
v_gene: TRBV6-2/TRBV6-3
d_gene: TRBD1
CDR3aa: CASSIQGASETQYF
CDR3nt: TGTGCCAGCAGCATACAGGGGGCCTCGGAGACCCAGTACTTC

j_gene: TRBJ1-4
abundance: few
v_gene: TRBV9
d_gene: .
CDR3aa: CASSDGPQDEKLFF
CDR3nt: TGTGCCAGCAGCGACGGGCCCCAGGATGAAAAACTGTTTTTT